Detailed here is one T cell receptor beta chain. Its antigen remains unknown. The data belong to a study of cytomegalovirus exposure and HLA in healthy donors. The study's findings and limits: TCR association rates varied by HLA locus in a later analysis, with DRB1 highest and HLA-C lowest.

The PCR used 60 Vbeta and 13 Jbeta primers. The method was immunoSEQ multiplex PCR; TCRdb's version includes in-frame clones alone and lacks a portion of them. The table has about 59,000 clones, roughly 84% seen once; the top ten hold 1.6%. The clonotype comes from a human donor in good health. The sequencing sample was made of PBMCs.

In DNA form, the CDR3 reads TGTGCCAGCAGAGGAACAGGGTCCTCCTATGGCTACACCTTC. Residues: CASRGTGSSYGYTF. This rearrangement joins TRBV2 to TRBJ1-2; perhaps TRBD1 as D (6 bases). Trimming cost V 6 bases and J 4 bases, with 15 bases left between them. The CDR3 runs to 14 residues. The germline gives CDR1 SNHLY, CDR2 FYNNEI.